This T cell receptor beta chain was recorded in a study of blood T cell repertoires in COVID-19. Turning to the study itself: Donors in the United States, Italy and Spain gave samples during acute or convalescent COVID-19. From T cells, B-cell-depleted T cells, or PBMCs came the material, which was cDNA or gDNA.

In the authors' methods: By means of reference gene primer amplification, nucleated cell counts were estimated. Assay: immunoSEQ multiplex PCR; the TCRdb copy retains only in-frame clones and omits some. The DNA gave D and trimming, while V, J and clone size come from that table. The sample consists of about 130,000 clones, approximately 87% of them appearing once. The germline CDR1 and CDR2 sequences are MNHNY and SVGAGI (reference sequence). The CDR3 is made up of 15 amino acids. V was cut by 0 bases and J by 5 bases, with 11 bases left in between. The J gene is TRBJ2-1, the V gene TRBV6-6; D perhaps matches TRBD2 (5 bases). This clonotype was sampled from a human donor in a cohort sampled during active COVID-19. Sequencing used peripheral blood. CDR3 nucleotide sequence: TGTGCCAGCAGTTACTCGAGGGCAGGTAACAATGAGCAGTTCTTC. Its protein is CASSYSRAGNNEQFF.